The present entry profiles one TCR beta chain with its context. An end of the junction differs from the germline gene, which may be a read error. A modified ARM-PCR protocol with three rounds of nested PCR amplified TCRbeta. TCRdb redid the calling of the multiplex PCR reads with MiXCR, one entry per CDR3 protein. The data hold roughly 81,000 distinct CDR3 sequences, with roughly 70% observed a single time. This entry belongs to a study of tumor and adjacent non-tumor tissue in lung cancer. The template was RNA from unsorted bulk tissue. This TCR derives from a woman between 65 and 79 years old with non-small cell lung cancer. Sequencing was done on a sample of lung tumor tissue.

CDR3 sequence: CSVEDIGAGPPDTQYF. CDR3 in DNA: TGCAGCGTTGAAGACATCGGGGCAGGCCCCCCAGACACGCAGTATTTT. The chain is built from TRBV29-1 and TRBJ2-3, with D perhaps assigned TRBD1 or TRBD2 (5 bases each). This CDR3 comprises 16 residues. Germline V CDR1 and CDR2: SQVTM, ANQGSEA.